A selection of T cell receptor beta chains follows, all from one sample in a study of cytomegalovirus exposure and HLA in healthy donors. The assay was immunoSEQ multiplex PCR, and TCRdb's table has in-frame clones only and misses some. Of approximately 140,000 clones in the sample, 75% to 85% were seen once. Sequencing input: PBMCs. The source is a man aged 45-65 years in good health and CMV-seronegative. CDR3s include the opening cysteine and the closing phenylalanine or tryptophan. The D gene is left open where the match is weak. Clone size is given for some rows only: seen once, a few or many times, or a class if the clone is expanded.

d_call | j_call | cdr3_length | v_call | clone_size | cdr3_aa | cdr3_nt
TRBD1 | TRBJ1-2 | 16 | TRBV5-1 | - | CASSLAQGGPLSGYTF | TGCGCCAGCAGCTTGGCACAGGGGGGGCCCCTATCTGGCTACACCTTC
TRBD1 | TRBJ1-1 | 14 | TRBV6-5 | - | CASRLGQGGTEAFF | TGTGCCAGCAGACTCGGACAGGGAGGCACTGAAGCTTTCTTT
TRBD1 | TRBJ2-5 | 14 | TRBV4-1 | - | CASSQTGAQETQYF | TGCGCCAGCAGCCAGACAGGGGCCCAAGAGACCCAGTACTTC
- | TRBJ2-3 | 14 | TRBV18 | - | CASSPPGVGDTQYF | TGTGCCAGCTCACCCCCGGGGGTTGGAGATACGCAGTATTTT
- | TRBJ1-1 | 16 | TRBV6-1 | - | CASSEAQVYTGTEAFF | TGTGCCAGCAGTGAAGCGCAAGTCTATACCGGGACTGAAGCTTTCTTT
TRBD1 | TRBJ1-5 | 13 | TRBV29-1 | - | CSIRQGRDQPQHF | TGCAGCATCCGACAGGGGAGGGATCAGCCCCAGCATTTT
TRBD1 | TRBJ2-7 | 15 | TRBV14 | - | CASSQGATGAHEQYF | TGTGCCAGCAGCCAAGGGGCGACAGGGGCCCACGAGCAGTACTTC
- | TRBJ2-7 | 15 | TRBV6-1 | - | CASSEDRQLGYEQYF | TGTGCCAGCAGTGAAGATAGGCAGCTAGGCTACGAGCAGTACTTC
- | TRBJ1-5 | 13 | TRBV7-9 | - | CASSLADFQPQHF | TGTGCCAGCAGCTTAGCGGACTTTCAGCCCCAGCATTTT
TRBD2 | TRBJ2-5 | 14 | TRBV5-6 | - | CASSLGLAWETQYF | TGTGCCAGCAGCTTAGGACTAGCTTGGGAGACCCAGTACTTC
- | TRBJ2-7 | 13 | TRBV10-3 | - | CAARGLKNYEQYF | TGTGCCGCTCGGGGACTTAAGAATTACGAGCAGTACTTC
- | TRBJ2-6 | 19 | TRBV21-1 | once | CASSKMVVGGFSGANVLTF | TGTGCCAGCAGCAAAATGGTCGTGGGGGGGTTCTCTGGGGCCAACGTCCTGACTTTC
- | TRBJ2-1 | 13 | TRBV14 | - | CASRGTNYNEQFF | TGTGCCAGCAGGGGGACAAACTACAATGAGCAGTTCTTC
TRBD1 | TRBJ2-7 | 15 | TRBV6-1 | - | CASSELGQGGYEQYF | TGTGCCAGCAGTGAGTTGGGACAGGGAGGGTACGAGCAGTACTTC
TRBD2 | TRBJ2-1 | 15 | TRBV5-4 | - | CAMVMGLAGGRVQFF | TGTGCCATGGTTATGGGACTAGCGGGGGGGCGGGTGCAGTTCTTC
- | TRBJ1-6 | 14 | TRBV6-1 | once | CASGHGYNSSPLHF | TGTGCCAGCGGTCATGGTTACAATTCTTCACCCCTCCACTTT
- | TRBJ1-6 | 13 | TRBV15 | - | CATSSQGDSPLHF | TGTGCCACCAGCAGCCAAGGAGACTCACCCCTCCACTTT